The sample holds a few counts of the clone carrying this TCR beta chain. No antigen is known for it. Produced via immunoSEQ multiplex PCR; TCRdb's table is partial and in-frame only. Here the sample spans 35,000 to 40,000 clones, less than 85% being singletons. This specimen belongs to a study of cytotoxic CD8 clonotypes in ibrutinib-treated CLL. Study observations and caveats: Collection times varied between progressing and sustained-remission patients.

Germline V gives CDR1 KGHSH, CDR2 LQKENI. V lost 6 bases and J 1 base, leaving 8 bases between the germline ends. The CDR3 covers 13 residues. The sample consisted of PBMCs, taken at disease progression, from a patient treated with ibrutinib. The rearrangement links TRBV18 to TRBJ2-3; D unresolved. The clonotype comes from a human donor with chronic lymphocytic leukemia. Here the CDR3 DNA reads TGTGCCAGCTCCGCCGTAGGCACAGATACGCAGTATTTT. Translated: CASSAVGTDTQYF.